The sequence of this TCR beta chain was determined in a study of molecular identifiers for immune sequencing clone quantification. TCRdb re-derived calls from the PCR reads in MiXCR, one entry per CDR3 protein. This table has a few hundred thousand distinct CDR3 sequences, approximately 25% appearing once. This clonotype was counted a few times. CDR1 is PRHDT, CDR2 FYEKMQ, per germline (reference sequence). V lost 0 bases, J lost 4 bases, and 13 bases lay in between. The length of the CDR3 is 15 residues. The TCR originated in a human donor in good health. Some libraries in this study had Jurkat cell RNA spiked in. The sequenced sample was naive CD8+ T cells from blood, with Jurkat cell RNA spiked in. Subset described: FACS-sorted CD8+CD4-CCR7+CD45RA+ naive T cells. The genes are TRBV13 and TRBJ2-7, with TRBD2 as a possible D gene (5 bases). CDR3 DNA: TGTGCCAGCAGCTTAGGTGATTCTAGCTTGTACGAGCAGTACTTC. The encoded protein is CASSLGDSSLYEQYF.